The 2 T cell receptor beta chains in this list originate from one sample, sequenced in a study of T cell responses to AZD1222 COVID-19 vaccine (dated by TCRdb to about 2021). This sample's time point label indicates: about 28 days (+/-7) after the second vaccine dose. According to the study, the label for this sample's treatment or condition signals: meningococcal conjugate vaccine given as trial control. Library preparation was by the immunoSEQ multiplex PCR assay. TCRdb retrieved this table from immuneACCESS and kept in-frame rearrangements only. Not all clones are present; in checked studies, unresolved V genes account for under half, and no reason is known for the remainder. For this sample the table gives about 140,000 clones, of which about 90% were detected only once. The leading ten clones occupy roughly 7.5% of the sample. This specimen was peripheral blood, taken 28 days after the second dose of the MenACWY control vaccine. The receptor set was obtained from an adult who received the MenACWY meningococcal vaccine as a control.

The chain has TRBV7-2 and TRBJ2-7; D not resolved. The CDR3 runs 12 residues. The germline gives CDR1 SGHTA, CDR2 FQGNSA. V was trimmed by 5 bases and J by 7 bases, leaving 12 bases between them. The CDR3 DNA follows: TGTGCCAGCAGCCAGGACCGTCGGGAGCAGTACTTC. Translating gives CASSQDRREQYF.

This rearrangement joins TRBV3-1 (or the pseudogene TRBV3-2) to TRBJ2-3; 12 bases agree with TRBD2. This CDR3 has 16 residues. The germline CDR1 and CDR2 sequences are LGHDT and YNNKEL (reference sequence). V shed 2 bases, J shed 4 bases, and the junction held 4 bases outside the gene matches. The CDR3: CASSQLAGGVADTQYF. The CDR3 bases are TGTGCCAGCAGCCAACTAGCGGGAGGGGTTGCAGATACGCAGTATTTT.